One sample yielded the 25 T cell receptor beta chains listed below, sequenced in a study of T cells after yellow fever vaccination. TCRdb re-called the 5' RACE reads with MiXCR, one entry per CDR3 protein. The sample lists just under 600,000 distinct CDR3 sequences; roughly 13% were seen once. The sample consisted of PBMCs, taken on the day of the yellow fever booster vaccination. These receptors all come from a man aged 25 to 45 who received the YFV17D yellow fever vaccine.

A remark on this clonotype: A read error may produce the germline difference seen at one junction end. This chain joins TRBV7-7 and TRBJ2-2, with a possible D match to TRBD2 (5 bases). Germline CDR1 is SSHAT and CDR2 is FNYEAQ (reference sequence). The CDR3 extends over 16 amino acids. CDR3 nucleotides: TGTGCTAGCAGTCGAATCGGCGGGTCGGTGACCGGGGAGCTGTTTTTT. Residues: CASSRIGGSVTGELFF.

This clonotype has more than one count but fewer than ten. The chain couples TRBV4-1 to TRBJ2-7; D gene uncertain. The V end was cut by 0 bases, the J end by 3 bases, with 12 bases between. The germline CDR1 and CDR2 sequences are MGHRA and YSYEKL. This CDR3 region has 15 residues. CDR3 sequence: CASSQDRRAFYEQYF. The CDR3 DNA sequence: TGCGCCAGCAGCCAAGATCGTCGGGCGTTCTACGAGCAGTACTTC.

The chain couples TRBV27 to TRBJ2-2; 12 nucleotides align to TRBD2. The V and J ends lost 4 bases and 7 bases, in that order; junction bases with no gene match: 7. Germline values: CDR1 MNHEY, CDR2 SMNVEV (reference sequence). The CDR3 contains 16 residues. CDR3 loop: CASSSPTSGSNGELFF. CDR3 in DNA: TGTGCCAGCAGTTCTCCGACTAGCGGGAGTAACGGGGAGCTGTTTTTT.

The table lists this clonotype with a few counts. This chain uses TRBV9 with TRBJ2-3; D might be TRBD1 (5 bases). This CDR3 comprises 14 residues. Trimming removed 1 base from V and 4 bases from J, with 10 bases in between. Looked up from germline, CDR1 is SGDLS and CDR2 is YYNGEE. For the CDR3, the DNA is TGTGCCAGCAGCGTAAGGGGAAGGGCAGATACGCAGTATTTT. It translates to CASSVRGRADTQYF.

This clonotype was detected a few times. The chain joins TRBV5-6 to TRBJ2-5, with TRBD2 matching over 8 bases. Germline V lookup: CDR1 SGHDT, CDR2 YYEEEE. V shed 7 bases, J shed 5 bases, and the junction held 16 bases outside the gene matches. The CDR3 has 16 residues. CDR3 sequence: CASAWPEGSGSETQYF. DNA for the CDR3: TGTGCCAGCGCCTGGCCCGAAGGGAGCGGGAGTGAGACCCAGTACTTC.

V usage is TRBV20-1 and J usage is TRBJ2-7; 11 bases are a match to TRBD1. The V segment lost 3 bases and the J segment 6 bases; nucleotides outside the gene matches: 10. The CDR3 sequence is 15 residues long. Germline-derived CDR1 and CDR2 are DFQATT and SNEGSKA (reference sequence). CDR3 sequence (DNA): TGCAGTGCTAGGGGACAGGGGGGGATCCACGCCGAGCAGTACTTC. This translates into CSARGQGGIHAEQYF.

This clonotype was found many times. This CDR3 reads CSAPPAGGTEAFF. CDR3 DNA sequence: TGCAGTGCTCCCCCGGCAGGGGGGACTGAAGCTTTCTTT. This rearrangement joins TRBV20-1 to TRBJ1-1; 7 bases match TRBD1. CDR3 length equals 13 residues. Germline trimming cut 5 bases from V and 5 bases from J; bases unmatched to any gene: 8. Germline CDR1 DFQATT, CDR2 SNEGSKA (reference sequence).

This clonotype was detected only a few times. This chain joins TRBV7-9 and TRBJ2-1, with D hard to call. Germline-derived CDR1 and CDR2 are SEHNR and FQNEAQ (reference sequence). V lost 1 base and J 0 bases, leaving 10 bases between the germline ends. The CDR3 consists of 16 residues. CDR3 sequence (DNA): TGTGCCAGCAGCTTAGGTGGGTTGGGCTCCTACAATGAGCAGTTCTTC. Residues: CASSLGGLGSYNEQFF.

In nucleotides, the CDR3 is TGCAGTGGGATCGTTGGGGTAGAGACCCAGTACTTC. This sequence encodes CSGIVGVETQYF. This chain links TRBV20-1 with TRBJ2-5; no definite D call. Germline V gene sequence: CDR1 DFQATT, CDR2 SNEGSKA (reference sequence). The CDR3 extends over 12 amino acids. The V and J ends lost 7 bases and 4 bases respectively, with 13 bases between them.

The table lists this clonotype with a few counts. CDR3: CASSYYHGYTF. The CDR3 nucleotides are TGTGCCAGCAGCTATTACCATGGCTACACCTTC. The chain combines TRBV5-6 with TRBJ1-2; D is unclear. V lost 3 bases to trimming and J lost 6 bases, with 6 bases between them. Germline values: CDR1 SGHDT, CDR2 YYEEEE. This CDR3 is built from 11 residues.

This clonotype occurred many times. The V and J genes are TRBV19 and TRBJ2-1, with TRBD2 identical over 13 bases. The CDR3 has 18 residues. Looked up from germline, CDR1 is LNHDA and CDR2 is SQIVND (reference sequence). With 4 bases clipped from V and 2 bases from J, the junction kept 8 bases outside the gene matches. This CDR3 reads CASSTRTSGSSAYNEQFF. The CDR3 DNA follows: TGTGCCAGTAGTACTCGGACTAGCGGGAGTAGCGCCTACAATGAGCAGTTCTTC. Drawing the rest from reference TRBV19 and TRBJ2-1, the complete variable domain is DGGITQSPKYLFRKEGQNVTLSCEQNLNHDAMYWYRQDPGQGLRLIYYSQIVNDFQKGDIAEGYSVSREKKESFPLTVTSAQKNPTAFYLCASSTRTSGSSAYNEQFFGPGTRLTVL.

The chain couples TRBV19 to TRBJ2-1, with D possibly TRBD1 on 6 matching bases. The CDR3 sequence is 15 residues long. Trimming took off 8 bases at V and 0 bases at J, with 14 bases between the two ends. CDR1 and CDR2 (germline): LNHDA, SQIVND (reference sequence). CDR3 nucleotides: TGTGCCAGTGGACAGTTCTGGGGCTCCTACAATGAGCAGTTCTTC. Its translation is CASGQFWGSYNEQFF.

The chain uses TRBV12-3 or TRBV12-4 and TRBJ2-7, with TRBD2 identical over 8 bases. The CDR3 has 14 residues. Unmatched junction bases numbered 13, after V lost 5 bases and J lost 10 bases. The CDR3 sequence is CASSTHGTRDNQYF. The CDR3 DNA sequence: TGTGCCAGCAGTACCCACGGGACTAGGGACAATCAGTACTTC.

J is TRBJ1-4 and V is TRBV7-9; D is possibly TRBD1 (5 bases). V was trimmed by 3 bases and J by 6 bases, leaving 11 bases between them. This CDR3 has 14 amino acids. The germline gives CDR1 SEHNR, CDR2 FQNEAQ (reference sequence). The CDR3 protein is CASSFGGSDEKLFF. The CDR3 coding sequence is TGTGCCAGCAGCTTTGGGGGATCGGATGAAAAACTGTTTTTT. Variable domain in full (rest from reference TRBV7-9 and TRBJ1-4): DTGVSQNPRHKITKRGQNVTFRCDPISEHNRLYWYRQTLGQGPEFLTYFQNEAQLEKSRLLSDRFSAERPKGSFSTLEIQRTEQGDSAMYLCASSFGGSDEKLFFGSGTQLSVL.

In this sample, this clonotype turned up a few times. The genes are TRBV5-4 and TRBJ2-3; 13 bases align to TRBD2. Germline trimming cut 4 bases from V and 3 bases from J; bases unmatched to any gene: 8. This CDR3 comprises 17 residues. Germline CDR1 is SGHNT and CDR2 is YYREEE (reference sequence). In DNA form, the CDR3 reads TGTGCCAGCAGCCTACCGACTAGCGGGAGGATAACAGATACGCAGTATTTT. Encoded protein: CASSLPTSGRITDTQYF.

The chain couples TRBV5-1 to TRBJ2-5; D is unresolved. This CDR3 spans 15 amino acids. V gave up 4 bases and J gave up 5 bases, with 18 bases separating them. CDR1 is SGHRS, CDR2 YFSETQ, per germline. As DNA, the CDR3 is TGCGCCAGCAGCCCTATGGGATCTTTGAGGGAGACCCAGTACTTC. Encoded protein: CASSPMGSLRETQYF.

This sequence joins TRBV12-3 or TRBV12-4 and TRBJ1-5; D call uncertain. The V gene lost 7 bases and the J gene lost 0 bases, with 7 bases spanning the gap. The CDR3 is made up of 13 amino acids. DNA for the CDR3: TGTGCCAGCACTCCGGCTAGCAATCAGCCCCAGCATTTT. Translating gives CASTPASNQPQHF.

A few counts support this clonotype. The genes are TRBV6-2 or TRBV6-3 and TRBJ2-2; 7 positions agree with TRBD2. The V segment lost 5 bases and the J segment 5 bases; nucleotides outside the gene matches: 11. Per the germline V gene, CDR1 is MNHEY and CDR2 is SVGEGT. The CDR3 sequence is 16 residues long. This chain's CDR3 is CASSPRLASSTGELFF. CDR3 in DNA: TGTGCCAGCAGTCCTAGACTAGCTTCTAGTACCGGGGAGCTGTTTTTT.

The J gene is TRBJ2-3, the V gene TRBV29-1; D ambiguous. The germline gives CDR1 SQVTM, CDR2 ANQGSEA. Trimming removed 3 bases from V and 0 bases from J, with 7 bases in between. CDR3 size: 13 residues. The CDR3 region has the DNA TGCAGCGTTGACTTCACGAGCACAGATACGCAGTATTTT. Translating it yields CSVDFTSTDTQYF.

V usage is TRBV5-4 and J usage is TRBJ2-1; 7 bases are shared with TRBD1. V lost 4 bases to trimming and J lost 4 bases; unmatched junction nucleotides: 11. Germline values: CDR1 SGHNT, CDR2 YYREEE (reference sequence). The CDR3 is 16 residues long. CDR3 region: CASSARGPEVYNEQFF. Here the CDR3 DNA reads TGTGCCAGCAGCGCTAGGGGGCCCGAGGTATACAATGAGCAGTTCTTC.

This clonotype was found a few times. The V gene is TRBV10-3, the J gene TRBJ2-7; D is undetermined. The V gene lost 2 bases and the J gene lost 2 bases, with 13 bases spanning the gap. The CDR3 covers 15 residues. Germline CDR1 and CDR2: ENHRY and SYGVKD. The CDR3 DNA follows: TGTGCCATCAGTGAGCGCGACGGTTTCGCCTACGAGCAGTACTTC. Translation: CAISERDGFAYEQYF.

The V gene is TRBV18, the J gene TRBJ2-7, with D possibly matching TRBD2 (6 bases). Germline V CDR1 and CDR2: KGHSH, LQKENI. The V and J ends lost 0 bases and 0 bases respectively, with 12 bases between them. The CDR3 has 16 residues. This CDR3 reads CASSPPRGGNSYEQYF. CDR3 bases: TGTGCCAGCTCACCACCGAGGGGAGGTAACTCCTACGAGCAGTACTTC. Drawing the rest from reference TRBV18 and TRBJ2-7, the complete variable domain is NAGVMQNPRHLVRRRGQEARLRCSPMKGHSHVYWYRQLPEEGLKFMVYLQKENIIDESGMPKERFSAEFPKEGPSILRIQQVVRGDSAAYFCASSPPRGGNSYEQYFGPGTRLTVT.

The table lists this clonotype with a few counts. The rearrangement joins TRBV20-1 to TRBJ2-1; 14 bases line up with TRBD2. V lost 1 base to trimming and J lost 10 bases; unmatched junction nucleotides: 6. Germline V gene data show CDR1 as DFQATT and CDR2 as SNEGSKA (reference sequence). The CDR3 length is 15 residues. CDR3 in amino acids: CSARGTGTSGGEQFF. The DNA of the CDR3 is TGCAGTGCTAGAGGTACTGGGACTAGCGGGGGCGAGCAGTTCTTC.

The chain is built from TRBV29-1 and TRBJ2-7; 9 bases map to TRBD2. This CDR3 is built from 13 residues. J lost 2 bases, V lost 5 bases, and 4 bases had no gene match. Germline CDR1 and CDR2: SQVTM and ANQGSEA. CDR3 in amino acids: CSVFSGSTYEQYF. The CDR3 bases are TGCAGCGTTTTTAGCGGGAGTACCTACGAGCAGTACTTC.

This clonotype was seen a few times. The chain combines TRBV3-1 with TRBJ2-3; 9 nucleotides align to TRBD1. J gave up 6 bases and V 4 bases, and 14 bases lay outside the gene matches. The CDR3 spans 17 residues. Germline-derived CDR1 and CDR2 are LGHDT and YNNKEL (reference sequence). CDR3 DNA: TGTGCCAGCAGCCCGCGACCGGGACAGGGAAGAAGGGATACGCAGTATTTT. This translates into CASSPRPGQGRRDTQYF.